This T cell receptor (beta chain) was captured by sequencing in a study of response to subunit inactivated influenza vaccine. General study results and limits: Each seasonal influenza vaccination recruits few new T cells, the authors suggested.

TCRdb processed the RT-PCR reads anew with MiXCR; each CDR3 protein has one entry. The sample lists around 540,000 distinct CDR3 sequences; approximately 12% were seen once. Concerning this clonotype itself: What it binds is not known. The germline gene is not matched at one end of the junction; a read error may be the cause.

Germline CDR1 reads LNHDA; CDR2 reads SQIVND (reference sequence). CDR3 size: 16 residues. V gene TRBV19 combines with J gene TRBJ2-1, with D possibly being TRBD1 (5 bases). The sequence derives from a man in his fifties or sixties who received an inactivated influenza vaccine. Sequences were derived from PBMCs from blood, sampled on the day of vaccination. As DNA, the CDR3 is TGTGCCATTAGTATAGGACGGGCCGGACAAATCTATGAGCAGTTCTTC. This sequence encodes CAISIGRAGQIYEQFF.